This entry is about one T cell receptor (beta chain). The CDR3 contains 15 residues. Trimming cost V 3 bases and J 8 bases; bases outside gene matches: 5. Per germline, CDR1 KGHSH and CDR2 LQKENI. The record originates from a study of technical replicates of blood from several donors. Sequenced by immunoSEQ multiplex PCR; TCRdb stores in-frame clones only, minus some. The sample holds about 59,000 clones, about 93% seen once. The chain combines TRBV18 with TRBJ2-1; 12 nucleotides line up with TRBD1. This sequence was found in a human donor in good health. Some clones in this sample may be carry-over from other donors' samples. The sample was PBMCs. The DNA of the CDR3 is TGTGCCAGCTCACCCGGGACAGGGGGCCCGGATGAGCAGTTCTTC. Its translation: CASSPGTGGPDEQFF.